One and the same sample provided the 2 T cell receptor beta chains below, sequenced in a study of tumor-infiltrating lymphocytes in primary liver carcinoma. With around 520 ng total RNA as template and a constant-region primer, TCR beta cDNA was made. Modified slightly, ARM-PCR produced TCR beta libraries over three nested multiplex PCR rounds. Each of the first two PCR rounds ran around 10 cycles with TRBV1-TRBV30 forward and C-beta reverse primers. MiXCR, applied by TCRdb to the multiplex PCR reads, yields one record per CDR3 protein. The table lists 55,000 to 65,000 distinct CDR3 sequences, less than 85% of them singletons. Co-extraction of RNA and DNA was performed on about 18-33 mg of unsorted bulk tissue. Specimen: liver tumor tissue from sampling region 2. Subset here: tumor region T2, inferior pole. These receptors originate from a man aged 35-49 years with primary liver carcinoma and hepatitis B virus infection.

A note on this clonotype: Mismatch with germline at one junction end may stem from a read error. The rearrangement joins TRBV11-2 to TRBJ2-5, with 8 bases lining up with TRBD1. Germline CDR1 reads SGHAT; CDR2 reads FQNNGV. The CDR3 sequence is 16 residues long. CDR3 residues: CAGSLTSGGSGETHYF. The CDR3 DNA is TGTGCCGGCAGCTTAACATCAGGGGGCTCGGGGGAGACCCACTACTTC.

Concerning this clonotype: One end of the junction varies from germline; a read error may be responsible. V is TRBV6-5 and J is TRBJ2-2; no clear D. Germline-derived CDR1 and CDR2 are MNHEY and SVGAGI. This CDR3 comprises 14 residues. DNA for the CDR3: TGTGTCAGCAGTTTAACAGCGAACACCGGGGAGCTGTTTTTT. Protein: CVSSLTANTGELFF.